These T cell receptor beta chains were read from a single sample in a study of T cell responses to AZD1222 COVID-19 vaccine. Assay used: immunoSEQ multiplex PCR; TCRdb lists only in-frame clones, some missing. Among 95,000 to 100,000 clones, 85% to 90% were seen once, and the ten largest hold roughly 24%. The sample in question was peripheral blood, obtained on day 0 of AZD1222 vaccination. These receptors were obtained from an adult in good health. CDR3s include the opening cysteine and the closing phenylalanine or tryptophan. D genes are given only for firm matches. Expanded clones are given a class, and other clones once, few, many or no size at all.

D gene	clone size	CDR3 length	V gene	J gene	CDR3 DNA	CDR3 protein
TRBD2	-	13	TRBV10-3	TRBJ2-3	TGTGCCACAAGCGGGAGGAGCCCAGATACGCAGTATTTT	CATSGRSPDTQYF
-	-	12	TRBV2	TRBJ2-7	TGTGCCAGCAGTGAATACAGGGACGAGCAGTACTTC	CASSEYRDEQYF
TRBD1	-	14	TRBV27	TRBJ2-7	TGTGCCAGCAGTTTATCGAGGGGGCTGGGGGAGCAGTACTTC	CASSLSRGLGEQYF
-	-	14	TRBV6-4	TRBJ2-1	TGTGCCAGCAGTGAGGGCGGGGGCAGGTATGAGCAGTTCTTC	CASSEGGGRYEQFF
TRBD2	-	19	TRBV4-2	TRBJ2-2	TGTGCCAGCAGCCAATCCCATCCCAGCGGGGAAGGGGACACCGGGGAGCTGTTTTTT	CASSQSHPSGEGDTGELFF
TRBD1	-	13	TRBV5-1	TRBJ2-5	TGCGCCAGCAGATCGGGACAGGGTGAGACCCAGTACTTC	CASRSGQGETQYF
TRBD1	-	16	TRBV5-1	TRBJ2-5	TGCGCCAGCAGTTATCTAAGGACAGGGGCCCAAGAGACCCAGTACTTC	CASSYLRTGAQETQYF
-	-	14	TRBV7-2	TRBJ2-7	TGTGCCAGCAGCCCCCGACTAGGCTCCTACGAGCAGTACTTC	CASSPRLGSYEQYF
-	-	14	TRBV6-1	TRBJ2-3	TGTGCCAGCAGTGAAAGCAGAGGTTGGGATACGCAGTATTTT	CASSESRGWDTQYF
-	few	15	TRBV28	TRBJ2-7	TGTGCCAGCAGTTCCCCGGGACGGGGATCCTACGAGCAGTACTTC	CASSSPGRGSYEQYF
-	-	14	TRBV7-3	TRBJ2-3	TGTGCCAGCAGCTTGCCGGGGGCCGGGGATACGCAGTATTTT	CASSLPGAGDTQYF
-	-	15	TRBV6-2/TRBV6-3	TRBJ2-2	TGTGCCAGCAGTTATCGGCGCAGGAACACCGGGGAGCTGTTTTTT	CASSYRRRNTGELFF
TRBD1	-	14	TRBV6-5	TRBJ2-7	TGTGCCACCCTGGGGACAGGGAGCTCCTACGAGCAGTACTTC	CATLGTGSSYEQYF
-	-	14	TRBV5-6	TRBJ2-5	TGTGCCAGCAGCCAGTTGCTGGGGTCAGAGACCCAGTACTTC	CASSQLLGSETQYF
-	-	13	TRBV27	TRBJ1-4	TGTGCCAGCAGGCGCCCCACTAATGAAAAACTGTTTTTT	CASRRPTNEKLFF
-	-	13	TRBV1	TRBJ1-2	TGCACCAGCAGCTCCAAAAGGGCCAAGGGCTACACCTTC	CTSSSKRAKGYTF
-	-	13	TRBV4-3	TRBJ2-7	TGCGCCAGCAGCCAAGCAGGCTTTTACGAGCAGTACTTC	CASSQAGFYEQYF
-	once	13	TRBV5-1	TRBJ2-7	TGCGCCAGCAGCCCGACCAACCCGGACGAGCAGTACTTC	CASSPTNPDEQYF
-	-	11	TRBV30	TRBJ2-5	TGTGCCTGGAGCTCGGCCGAGACCCAGTACTTC	CAWSSAETQYF
-	-	15	TRBV19	TRBJ1-5	TGTGCCAGCTCCACGTCGGGTCCGCTTTATCAGCCCCAGCATTTT	CASSTSGPLYQPQHF
-	-	12	TRBV6-5	TRBJ1-2	TGTGCCAGCAGTTGGGACCAGAGGGGCTACACCTTC	CASSWDQRGYTF
-	-	15	TRBV19	TRBJ1-6	TGTGCCAGTAGTATAGATGGTCCGACGTATGGACCCCTCCACTTT	CASSIDGPTYGPLHF